These 20 T cell receptor beta chains originate from one sample sequenced in a study of T cell responses to AZD1222 COVID-19 vaccine. Method: immunoSEQ multiplex PCR; TCRdb's copy keeps in-frame clones and lacks some. The sample lists 150,000 to 200,000 clones, around 90% occurring once. The sample consisted of peripheral blood, taken 28 days after the second AZD1222 dose. The origin of the receptors is an adult who received the AZD1222 COVID-19 vaccine.

This clone was observed a single time. The gene calls are TRBV4-3 and TRBJ2-7; 10 bases are shared with TRBD2. The CDR3 runs to 16 residues. The germline gives CDR1 LGHNA, CDR2 YSLEER. V was clipped by 1 base and J by 2 bases; unmatched bases: 5. The CDR3 here is CASSQVLGLATYEQYF. DNA for the CDR3: TGCGCCAGCAGCCAAGTTCTGGGACTAGCGACCTACGAGCAGTACTTC.

V usage is TRBV5-4 and J usage is TRBJ1-1; 7 positions agree with TRBD1. The trim removed 1 base at V and 5 bases at J, leaving 8 bases unmatched. CDR1 is SGHNT and CDR2 is YYREEE in the germline V gene (reference sequence). The CDR3 is 15 amino acids. This CDR3 is CASSLRVRGDTEAFF. The CDR3 DNA sequence: TGTGCCAGCAGCTTGCGCGTCAGGGGGGATACTGAAGCTTTCTTT. Full variable domain (missing parts from reference TRBV5-4 and TRBJ1-1): ETGVTQSPTHLIKTRGQQVTLRCSSQSGHNTVSWYQQALGQGPQFIFQYYREEENGRGNFPPRFSGLQFPNYSSELNVNALELDDSALYLCASSLRVRGDTEAFFGQGTRLTVV.

This chain joins TRBV28 and TRBJ2-3; TRBD2 matches at 8 bases. Germline-derived CDR1 and CDR2 are MDHEN and SYDVKM. CDR3 length: 16 amino acids. With 5 bases clipped from V and 3 bases from J, the junction kept 10 bases outside the gene matches. CDR3 DNA: TGTGCCAGCAGTACCCCGGGGAGCGGGAGAACAGATACGCAGTATTTT. Its translation: CASSTPGSGRTDTQYF.

This sequence joins TRBV6-5 and TRBJ2-5; possible D gene TRBD2, 7 bases. This CDR3 contains 15 residues. The V gene lost 6 bases and the J gene lost 5 bases, with 19 bases spanning the gap. Germline-derived CDR1 and CDR2 are MNHEY and SVGAGI. The CDR3 coding sequence is TGTGCCAGCAGCTTACAGGGAGGGGATGGGGAGACCCAGTACTTC. As protein: CASSLQGGDGETQYF.

The V call is TRBV7-2, the J call TRBJ1-2; no clear D. The CDR3 loop spans 15 amino acids. Germline V CDR1 and CDR2: SGHTA, FQGNSA. The ends were cut back, 3 bases at V and 5 bases at J, with 16 bases in the middle. Here the CDR3 DNA reads TGTGCCAGCAGCTTTTCCGCGTCAGAGTTTTATGGCTACACCTTC. Protein product: CASSFSASEFYGYTF.

J is TRBJ1-5 and V is TRBV5-4, with TRBD1 matching 10 bases. Looked up from germline, CDR1 is SGHNT and CDR2 is YYREEE (reference sequence). Trimming cost V 4 bases and J 6 bases; bases outside gene matches: 4. The CDR3 length is 14 residues. The CDR3 bases are TGTGCCAGCAGCCGACAGGGGGCAGGTCAGCCCCAGCATTTT. The encoded protein is CASSRQGAGQPQHF.

This sequence joins TRBV4-2 and TRBJ1-1; D uncertain. Germline CDR1 reads LGHNA; CDR2 reads YNFKEQ. Between the trimmed V and J ends, which lost 1 base and 0 bases, there was a span of 9 bases. The CDR3 runs to 15 residues. The CDR3 loop reads CASSQGGPMNTEAFF. CDR3 nucleotides: TGTGCCAGCAGCCAAGGAGGTCCCATGAACACTGAAGCTTTCTTT.

The table lists this clone with a count of one. The V and J genes are TRBV28 and TRBJ1-1; D is undetermined. The CDR3 totals 13 residues. V was clipped by 7 bases and J by 1 base, with 10 bases between them. Germline V gene lookup returns CDR1 MDHEN and CDR2 SYDVKM. The CDR3 region is CASTAYGNTEAFF. Written as DNA, the CDR3 is TGTGCCAGCACCGCGTATGGGAACACTGAAGCTTTCTTT.

The chain combines TRBV7-2 with TRBJ1-3; no clear D gene. This CDR3 spans 14 amino acids. CDR1 and CDR2 from the germline V gene are SGHTA and FQGNSA. Trimming stripped 8 bases from V and 0 bases from J, with 11 bases between. Written as DNA, the CDR3 is TGTGCCAGCTCCTTTGGGCTCTCTGGAAACACCATATATTTT. Translating it yields CASSFGLSGNTIYF. Looking up the rest from reference TRBV7-2 and TRBJ1-3 gives the full variable domain: GAGVSQSPSNKVTEKGKDVELRCDPISGHTALYWYRQSLGQGLEFLIYFQGNSAPDKSGLPSDRFSAERTGGSVSTLTIQRTQQEDSAVYLCASSFGLSGNTIYFGEGSWLTVV.

The genes are TRBV27 and TRBJ1-2, with a weak D call TRBD1 (5 bases). V was clipped by 6 bases and J by 3 bases, with 11 bases between them. Germline V gives CDR1 MNHEY, CDR2 SMNVEV (reference sequence). The CDR3 has 13 residues. The DNA for the CDR3 is TGTGCCAGCAGCCCAGGGAGTGACTATGGCTACACCTTC. This encodes CASSPGSDYGYTF.

The CDR3 coding sequence is TGTGCCAGCAGCCTTGAGGGGTTCGGGTTCTCTGAGCAGTTCTTC. This encodes CASSLEGFGFSEQFF. This chain joins TRBV6-5 and TRBJ2-1; possibly TRBD1 or TRBD2 for D (5 bases each). Looked up from germline, CDR1 is MNHEY and CDR2 is SVGAGI. V gave up 6 bases and J gave up 9 bases, with 21 bases separating them. This CDR3 is 15 amino acids long.

The rearrangement uses TRBV2 and TRBJ1-2; D gene uncertain. Germline V CDR1 and CDR2: SNHLY, FYNNEI. The CDR3 is made up of 14 amino acids. V lost 0 bases to trimming and J lost 7 bases, with 12 bases between them. As DNA, the CDR3 is TGTGCCAGCAGTGAAGCCACTAATCGCGGTGGCTACACCTTC. The encoded protein is CASSEATNRGGYTF.

The chain employs TRBV27 and TRBJ2-3, with 7 nucleotides matching TRBD2. This CDR3 is 15 amino acids long. From germline, CDR1 is MNHEY and CDR2 SMNVEV (reference sequence). The trim removed 10 bases at V and 3 bases at J, leaving 13 bases unmatched. CDR3 protein: CATSRASGTTDTQYF. As DNA, the CDR3 is TGTGCCACCTCTAGGGCGAGCGGGACGACAGATACGCAGTATTTT.

This clone was seen more than once but under ten times. The chain couples TRBV7-8 to TRBJ2-3; 9 bases map to TRBD1. Unmatched junction bases numbered 3, after V lost 5 bases and J lost 9 bases. The CDR3 covers 12 residues. CDR1 is SGHVS, CDR2 FQNEAQ, per germline. This CDR3 is CASSLDRGTQYF. CDR3 coding DNA: TGTGCCAGCAGCCTCGACAGGGGGACGCAGTATTTT.

This chain's CDR3 is CASSPVGRPYNEQFF. As DNA, the CDR3 is TGTGCCAGCAGTCCCGTAGGGCGTCCCTACAATGAGCAGTTCTTC. The gene calls are TRBV3-1 (or the pseudogene TRBV3-2) and TRBJ2-1, with D unresolved. V lost 6 bases and J 2 bases, leaving 14 bases between the germline ends. This CDR3 has 15 amino acids. Germline V gives CDR1 LGHDT, CDR2 YNNKEL (reference sequence).

DNA for the CDR3: TGTGCCAGCAGCTTAGATCCCCTAGCGGGACTAAATATAGCCAAAAACATTCAGTACTTC. Translation: CASSLDPLAGLNIAKNIQYF. J is TRBJ2-4 and V is TRBV11-2; 9 bases fit TRBD2. The CDR3 has 20 amino acids. Germline V gene lookup returns CDR1 SGHAT and CDR2 FQNNGV. V gave up 0 bases and J gave up 0 bases; unmatched junction bases: 12.

The chain couples TRBV24-1 to TRBJ2-2; D is ambiguous. The germline gives CDR1 KGHDR, CDR2 SFDVKD. The germline V and J ends were trimmed by 2 bases and 2 bases, with 20 bases remaining between them. This CDR3 is built from 19 residues. The CDR3 DNA reads as TGTGCCACCAGTGATTCCCCGGGCAGTCCGAGGAGCAACACCGGGGAGCTGTTTTTT. Amino acids: CATSDSPGSPRSNTGELFF.

The chain is built from TRBV3-1 (or the pseudogene TRBV3-2) and TRBJ2-1; 7 positions match TRBD1. The germline gives CDR1 LGHDT, CDR2 YNNKEL (reference sequence). CDR3 length: 15 amino acids. Trimming cost V 0 bases and J 4 bases; bases outside gene matches: 3. For the CDR3, the DNA is TGTGCCAGCAGCCAAGAGTCGGGACAGTACAATGAGCAGTTCTTC. It is translated as CASSQESGQYNEQFF.

The chain recombines TRBV7-3 with TRBJ2-1, with 10 bases fitting TRBD2. The germline gives CDR1 SGHTA, CDR2 FQGTGA. The CDR3 covers 16 residues. Trimming removed 5 bases from V and 7 bases from J; junction bases left unmatched: 11. In DNA, the CDR3 is TGTGCCAGCAGCCCCTTTACTAGCGGGAAGGTTAATGAGCAGTTCTTC. As protein: CASSPFTSGKVNEQFF. The variable domain in full, with the rest retrieved from reference TRBV7-3 and TRBJ2-1, is GAGVSQTPSNKVTEKGKYVELRCDPISGHTALYWYRQSLGQGPEFLIYFQGTGAADDSGLPNDRFFAVRPEGSVSTLKIQRTERGDSAVYLCASSPFTSGKVNEQFFGPGTRLTVL.

The gene calls are TRBV5-4 and TRBJ1-2, with a weak D call TRBD1 (6 bases). The CDR3 consists of 14 residues. CDR1 and CDR2 from the germline V gene are SGHNT and YYREEE (reference sequence). V shed 0 bases and J shed 3 bases, with 9 bases lying between them. The CDR3 sequence: CASSLEAGDYGYTF. CDR3 DNA: TGTGCCAGCAGCTTGGAGGCAGGGGACTATGGCTACACCTTC.